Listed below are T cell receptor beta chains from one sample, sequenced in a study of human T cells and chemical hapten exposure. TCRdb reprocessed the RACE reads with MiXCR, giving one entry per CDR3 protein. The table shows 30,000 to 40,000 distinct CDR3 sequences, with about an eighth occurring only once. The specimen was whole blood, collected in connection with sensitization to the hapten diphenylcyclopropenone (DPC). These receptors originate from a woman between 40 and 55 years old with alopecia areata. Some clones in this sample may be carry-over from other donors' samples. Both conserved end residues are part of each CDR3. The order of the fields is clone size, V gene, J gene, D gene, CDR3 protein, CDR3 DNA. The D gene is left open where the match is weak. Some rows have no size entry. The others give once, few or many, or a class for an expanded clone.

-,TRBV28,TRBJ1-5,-,CASSSNGGDTFQHF,TGTGCCAGCAGCTCCAACGGGGGGGACACCTTCCAGCATTTT
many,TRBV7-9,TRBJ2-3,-,CASSLALPGVTDTQYF,TGTGCCAGCAGCTTAGCGCTCCCAGGGGTCACAGATACGCAGTATTTT
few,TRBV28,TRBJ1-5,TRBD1,CASSSRQGGQPQHF,TGTGCCAGCAGCTCTAGACAGGGAGGTCAGCCCCAGCATTTT
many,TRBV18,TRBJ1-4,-,CASSPGVATNEKLFF,TGTGCCAGCTCACCAGGGGTTGCAACTAATGAAAAACTGTTTTTT
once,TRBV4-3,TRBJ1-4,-,CASSPDPTTNEKLFF,TGCGCCAGCAGCCCGGACCCAACAACTAATGAAAAACTGTTTTTT
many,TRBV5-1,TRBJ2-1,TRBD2,CASSSQPGTSGGQGQFF,TGCGCCAGCAGCAGTCAACCCGGGACTAGCGGGGGCCAGGGGCAGTTCTTC
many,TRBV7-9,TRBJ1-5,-,CASSLSANQPQHF,TGTGCCAGCAGCTTAAGTGCCAATCAGCCCCAGCATTTT
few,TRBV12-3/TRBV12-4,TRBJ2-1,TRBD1,CASSRGQAYNEQFF,TGTGCCAGCAGTAGGGGACAGGCCTACAATGAGCAGTTCTTC
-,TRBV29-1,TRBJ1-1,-,CSVNKGNTEAFF,TGCAGCGTTAACAAGGGGAACACTGAAGCTTTCTTT
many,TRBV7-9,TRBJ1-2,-,CASSLVGSGAGGYTF,TGTGCCAGCAGCTTAGTCGGGTCAGGGGCCGGTGGCTACACCTTC
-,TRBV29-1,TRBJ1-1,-,CSVDGPNTEAFF,TGCAGCGTGGACGGACCGAACACTGAAGCTTTCTTT
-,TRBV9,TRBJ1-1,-,CASSVGQGGANTEAFF,TGTGCCAGCAGCGTAGGGCAGGGAGGGGCGAACACTGAAGCTTTCTTT
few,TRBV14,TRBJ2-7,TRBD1,CASSQEIVDIWDRSYEQYF,TGTGCCAGCAGCCAAGAGATAGTTGATATCTGGGACAGGTCCTACGAGCAGTACTTC
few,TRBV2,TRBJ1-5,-,CASSVGSQPQHF,TGTGCCAGCAGCGTAGGCAGTCAGCCCCAGCATTTT
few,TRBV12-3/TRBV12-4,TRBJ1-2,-,CASSLGGDYGYTF,TGTGCCAGCAGTTTGGGTGGGGACTATGGCTACACCTTC
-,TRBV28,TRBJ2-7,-,CASSYTGSYEQYF,TGTGCCAGCAGTTATACAGGGTCCTACGAGCAGTACTTC
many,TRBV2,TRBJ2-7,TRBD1,CAGPDRAGYEQYF,TGTGCCGGACCGGACAGGGCGGGCTACGAGCAGTACTTC
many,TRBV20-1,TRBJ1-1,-,CSASRGDTEAFF,TGCAGTGCTAGTCGGGGGGACACTGAAGCTTTCTTT
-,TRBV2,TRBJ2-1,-,CASRWDSAYNEQFF,TGTGCCAGCAGGTGGGACTCCGCCTACAATGAGCAGTTCTTC
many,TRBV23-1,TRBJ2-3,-,CASPLGGGKGRSTDTQYF,TGCGCCAGCCCCCTAGGGGGAGGAAAGGGGCGAAGCACAGATACGCAGTATTTT
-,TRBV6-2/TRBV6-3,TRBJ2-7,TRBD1,CASSRDRVSYEQYF,TGTGCCAGCAGTCGGGACAGGGTCTCCTACGAGCAGTACTTC
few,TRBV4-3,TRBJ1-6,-,CASSQELGGNNSPLHF,TGCGCCAGCAGCCAAGAGCTAGGAGGGAACAATTCACCCCTCCACTTT
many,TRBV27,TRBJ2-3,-,CASSPLSHTDTQYF,TGTGCCAGCAGCCCCTTGTCCCACACAGATACGCAGTATTTT
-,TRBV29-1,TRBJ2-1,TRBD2,CSVDGTSGRSEQFF,TGCAGCGTTGACGGGACTAGCGGGAGATCTGAGCAGTTCTTC
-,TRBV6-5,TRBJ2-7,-,CASSYGTGQYF,TGTGCCAGCAGTTATGGAACAGGGCAGTACTTC
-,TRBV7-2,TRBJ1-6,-,CASSFSGQSNSPLHF,TGTGCCAGCAGCTTCTCAGGACAGAGTAATTCACCCCTCCACTTT
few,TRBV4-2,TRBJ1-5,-,CASSQDSNQPQHF,TGTGCCAGCAGCCAAGATAGCAATCAGCCCCAGCATTTT
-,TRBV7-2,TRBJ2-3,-,CASSSRLSTDTQYF,TGTGCCAGCAGCTCCCGACTAAGTACAGATACGCAGTATTTT
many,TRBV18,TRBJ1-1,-,CASSPQEANTEAFF,TGTGCCAGCTCACCTCAGGAGGCGAACACTGAAGCTTTCTTT
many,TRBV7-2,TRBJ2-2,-,CASSLVGGSYTGELFF,TGTGCCAGCAGCTTAGTCGGGGGCTCCTACACCGGGGAGCTGTTTTTT
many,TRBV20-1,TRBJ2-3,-,CSASGMDTQYF,TGCAGTGCTAGCGGGATGGATACGCAGTATTTT
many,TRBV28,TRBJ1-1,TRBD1,CATDPDRVKTEAFF,TGTGCCACGGATCCCGACAGGGTCAAAACTGAAGCTTTCTTT
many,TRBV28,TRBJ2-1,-,CASTDAGSYNEQFF,TGTGCCAGCACGGACGCGGGATCCTACAATGAGCAGTTCTTC
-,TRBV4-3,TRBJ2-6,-,CASSQVTTGANVPTF,TGCGCCAGCAGCCAAGTGACAACTGGGGCCAACGTCCCGACTTTC
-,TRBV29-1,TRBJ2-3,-,CSAENTDTQYF,TGCAGCGCCGAGAACACAGATACGCAGTATTTT
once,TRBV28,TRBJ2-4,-,CASSWGGHKNIQYF,TGTGCCAGCAGCTGGGGGGGCCACAAAAACATTCAGTACTTC
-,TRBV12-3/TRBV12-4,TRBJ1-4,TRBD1,CASNSGTGGDEKLFF,TGTGCCAGCAACTCCGGGACAGGGGGCGATGAAAAACTGTTTTTT
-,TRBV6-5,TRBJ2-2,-,CASSYSWLALNTGELFF,TGTGCCAGCAGTTACTCATGGCTCGCGTTGAACACCGGGGAGCTGTTTTTT
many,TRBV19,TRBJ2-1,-,CASSPLSGTTQFF,TGTGCCAGTAGTCCCTTAAGTGGGACAACCCAGTTCTTC
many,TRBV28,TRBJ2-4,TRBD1,CASLGQGNIQYF,TGTGCCAGCTTGGGACAGGGCAACATTCAGTACTTC
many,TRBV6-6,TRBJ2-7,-,CASSYFGNYEQYF,TGTGCCAGCAGTTACTTCGGCAACTACGAGCAGTACTTC